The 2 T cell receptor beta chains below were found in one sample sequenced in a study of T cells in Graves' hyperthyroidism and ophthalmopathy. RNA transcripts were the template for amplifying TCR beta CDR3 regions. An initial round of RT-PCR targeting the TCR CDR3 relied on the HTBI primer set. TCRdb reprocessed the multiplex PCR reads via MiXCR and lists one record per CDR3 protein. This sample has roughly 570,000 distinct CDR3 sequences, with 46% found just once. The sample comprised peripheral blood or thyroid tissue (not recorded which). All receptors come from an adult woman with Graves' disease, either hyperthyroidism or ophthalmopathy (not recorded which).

The CDR3 coding sequence is TGTGCCATCAGTTTGGACAGGGAGGGTGAAGCTTTCTTT. Translating it yields CAISLDREGEAFF. V usage is TRBV10-3 and J usage is TRBJ1-1; TRBD1 agrees at 8 bases. Per germline, CDR1 ENHRY and CDR2 SYGVKD. The CDR3 has 13 residues. Unmatched junction bases numbered 6, after V lost 5 bases and J lost 7 bases.

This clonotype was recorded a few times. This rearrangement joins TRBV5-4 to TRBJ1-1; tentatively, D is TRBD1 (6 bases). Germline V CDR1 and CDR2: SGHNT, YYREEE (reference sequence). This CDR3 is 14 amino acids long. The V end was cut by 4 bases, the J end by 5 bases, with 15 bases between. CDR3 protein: CASSPRTVWTEAFF. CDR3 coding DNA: TGTGCCAGCAGCCCCAGGACAGTTTGGACTGAAGCTTTCTTT.